The 13 T cell receptor beta chains presented below share a single source sample, sequenced in a study of post-analysis software for immune sequencing data. Study-level points and caveats: Controls had lower frequencies than patients of a handful of TRBV segments, which included TRBV5-6, TRBV5-1 and TRBV20-1.

For these TCRs, the target antigens are not known. Built from TCR beta cDNA, the libraries had unique molecular identifiers in them. In TCRdb, the PCR reads were re-called with MiXCR into one record per CDR3 protein. The sample lists about 200,000 distinct CDR3 sequences; 29% were seen once. The sample comprised blood. These receptors were collected from a girl younger than 18 with multiple sclerosis.

This clonotype showed up many times. The gene calls are TRBV27 and TRBJ2-1, with D tentatively TRBD1 (6 bases). V lost 3 bases and J 4 bases, leaving 10 bases between the germline ends. Germline CDR1 MNHEY, CDR2 SMNVEV (reference sequence). This CDR3 has 14 residues. Written as DNA, the CDR3 is TGTGCCAGCAGTTTGCGGACAGATTACAATGAGCAGTTCTTC. Translating gives CASSLRTDYNEQFF.

With respect to this clonotype: A much larger clone differs from this one at a single base, so this may be a read error. The chain couples TRBV7-8 to TRBJ2-1, with 10 bases aligning to TRBD2. V trimming: 3 bases; J trimming: 8 bases; junction bases outside the gene matches: 10. The CDR3 has 16 residues. CDR1 and CDR2 from the germline V gene are SGHVS and FQNEAQ. In DNA form, the CDR3 reads TGTGCCAGCAGCTTGCCTAGCGGGAGAAGGTGGGATGAGCAGTTCTTC. Its protein is CASSLPSGRRWDEQFF.

The V call is TRBV5-1, the J call TRBJ2-1, with D tentatively TRBD2 (6 bases). V was pared by 0 bases and J by 3 bases, with 10 bases between. CDR1 is SGHRS, CDR2 YFSETQ, per germline. This CDR3 comprises 15 residues. CDR3 loop: CASSLEGRIYNEQFF. CDR3 nucleotides: TGCGCCAGCAGCTTGGAAGGGAGGATCTACAATGAGCAGTTCTTC.

This clonotype was recorded at least ten times. This rearrangement joins TRBV27 to TRBJ2-1; 8 bases are a match to TRBD1. V shed 6 bases and J 6 bases; nucleotides not matched to a gene: 19. The germline V gene has CDR1 MNHEY and CDR2 SMNVEV (reference sequence). The CDR3 has 18 amino acids. This CDR3 reads CASRKKGQDFTGFNEQFF. The DNA for the CDR3 is TGTGCCAGCAGAAAAAAGGGACAGGACTTCACGGGGTTCAATGAGCAGTTCTTC.

This chain joins TRBV28 and TRBJ2-5; TRBD2 might be the D (6 bases). The closer fit of TRBJ2-7 to the DNA end suggests the J call may be wrong. Germline V gives CDR1 MDHEN, CDR2 SYDVKM. The CDR3 length is 12 residues. CDR3 bases: TGTGCCAGCAGCCCCAGGGAGGTCGAGCAGTACTTC. It is translated as CASSPREVEQYF.

A few counts support this clonotype. The chain links TRBV20-1 to TRBJ2-2; D may be TRBD1 or TRBD2 (5 bases each). V was shortened by 2 bases and J by 0 bases, with 10 bases between the two germline ends. Germline V gene sequence: CDR1 DFQATT, CDR2 SNEGSKA (reference sequence). This CDR3 is 15 amino acids long. CDR3 region: CSARRTGPNTGELFF. The CDR3 bases are TGCAGTGCTAGAAGGACGGGACCGAACACCGGGGAGCTGTTTTTT.

Concerning this clonotype itself: This may stem from a read error, because a much larger clone lies one nucleotide away. This chain connects TRBV28 to TRBJ2-7; tentative D call: TRBD2 (6 bases). The germline V gene encodes CDR1 MDHEN and CDR2 SYDVKM. The CDR3 covers 14 residues. V was trimmed by 7 bases and J by 6 bases, leaving 19 bases between them. The CDR3 here is CASTSPGLIPEQYV. CDR3 nucleotides: TGTGCCAGCACCTCGCCGGGACTTATACCCGAGCAGTACGTC.

This clonotype was recorded at least ten times. The chain combines TRBV20-1 with TRBJ2-7, with TRBD2 identical over 7 bases. J lost 3 bases, V lost 0 bases, and 14 bases had no gene match. Germline V gene sequence: CDR1 DFQATT, CDR2 SNEGSKA (reference sequence). This CDR3 spans 17 amino acids. The CDR3 region has the DNA TGCAGTGCTAGAGACCTGCGCTCTAGCGGTGTGAGCTACGAGCAGTACTTC. Translation gives CSARDLRSSGVSYEQYF.

With respect to this clonotype: A read error may be the cause here, since a much bigger clone is one base away. The CDR3: CTSSQGPYNEQFF. CDR3 in DNA: TGTACCAGCAGCCAGGGACCTTACAATGAGCAGTTCTTC. The chain recombines TRBV7-2 with TRBJ2-1; the D gene could be TRBD1 or TRBD2 (5 bases each). V lost 5 bases, J lost 4 bases, and 9 bases lay in between. CDR3 length: 13 amino acids. The germline CDR1 and CDR2 sequences are SGHTA and FQGNSA.

This clonotype occurred many times. V gene TRBV27 combines with J gene TRBJ2-7, with no clear D. V lost 4 bases and J 8 bases, leaving 15 bases between the germline ends. From germline, CDR1 is MNHEY and CDR2 SMNVEV (reference sequence). The CDR3 consists of 13 residues. Written as DNA, the CDR3 is TGTGCCAGCAGTTGGCGGCCTCGTAGAAAGCAGTACTTC. Its protein is CASSWRPRRKQYF.

In this sample, this clonotype turned up a few times. It may be a read error: a sequence one base away is much more abundant. This chain links TRBV20-1 with TRBJ2-7; D may match TRBD1 or TRBD2 (5 bases each). This CDR3 is built from 13 residues. V was clipped by 5 bases and J by 0 bases, with 11 bases between them. Per germline, CDR1 DFQATT and CDR2 SNEGSKA (reference sequence). The CDR3 DNA sequence: TGCAGTGCTGGGGACGGGGTCTCCTACGAGCAGTACTTC. Translation: CSAGDGVSYEQYF.

This clonotype was found many times. V and J are TRBV21-1 and TRBJ2-7; the D segment call TRBD1 is taken from the table without a DNA check. TRBV21-1 is listed as a pseudogene. This CDR3 has 14 amino acids. The CDR3 here is CASSTGDSIYEQYF. The CDR3 coding sequence is TGTGCCAGCAGCACAGGGGACAGCATCTACGAGCAGTACTTC.

As regards this clonotype: This may be a read error, as it is one base from a much larger clone. The V gene is TRBV5-1, the J gene TRBJ2-5, with 7 bases identical to TRBD2. With V trimmed by 0 bases and J by 11 bases, 7 bases remained unmatched. The germline CDR1 and CDR2 sequences are SGHRS and YFSETQ. This CDR3 contains 13 residues. Written as DNA, the CDR3 is TGCGCCAGCAGCTTGGGGGAGGGGAGAGAGCAGTACTTC. It codes for CASSLGEGREQYF. The variable domain in full, with the rest retrieved from reference TRBV5-1 and TRBJ2-5, is KAGVTQTPRYLIKTRGQQVTLSCSPISGHRSVSWYQQTPGQGLQFLFEYFSETQRNKGNFPGRFSGRQFSNSRSEMNVSTLELGDSALYLCASSLGEGREQYFGPGTRLLVL.